This T cell receptor beta chain was identified in a study of human versus mouse CDR3 diversity and MHC coevolution (dated by TCRdb to about 2017). Regarding the study in general: According to reports, the immunoSEQ assay detects one in 200,000 T cells and minimizes multiplex PCR amplification bias. Across mouse and human samples, each sample had between about 0.6 x 10^7 and 1.7 x 10^7 valid reads. Human naive CD4 T cell repertoires were used as a reference for TCR selection on multiple MHC II alleles and were compared with human-TCR-locus transgenic mice carrying single MHC II. Three healthy volunteer blood donors were included in the human cohort, with one aged 30 to 40, one aged 40 to 49 and one aged 60 to 70 at collection. Beyond this particular receptor, the publication reports: Repertoire diversity was not considered directly comparable between humans and mice because human T cells were selected on over 5 MHC II alleles. Among all compared groups, most of the three human donors had the lowest clonal inequality scores. On average, humans had more CDR3 deletions and insertions than mice, indicating greater exonuclease and TdT activity. iCHAO1 estimates gave humans the largest TCR beta repertoire, some 1.5 million clonotypes, attributed likely to selection by multiple MHC II molecules.

Fluorescence-activated cell sorting was used to pull naive CD4 T cells, meaning cells that were CD45RO-negative and CD62L-positive, out of the PBMCs. From each donor, 45 to 60 ml of fresh peripheral blood was taken, and Ficoll density centrifugation was then used to isolate PBMCs. All samples were sorted on a FACSAria III instrument and reached purity above 95%. Genomic DNA was extracted from the sorted cells using the QIAGEN blood and tissue kit and was quantified on a NanoDrop 1000. TCR alpha and beta chains were deep sequenced and quantified on the immunoSEQ platform using multiplex PCR of genomic DNA. In the original analysis: Annotation of the TCR sequences relied on IMGT gene and region definitions. Out-of-frame rearrangements were used as a proxy for the preselection repertoire and compared with in-frame clonotypes. Repertoire size was estimated with the iCHAO1 estimator supplied with the immunoSEQ platform. A Gini index based on the Lorenz curve was applied to in-frame amino acid clonotypes to measure clonal inequality. Shared clonotypes were counted with the intersect function of the R package tcR, and similarity was scored with the Jaccard index. V, J and V-J usage frequencies went into a principal component analysis run with the R prcomp function, with no normalization applied. TCRdb re-hosts the immuneACCESS table, in-frame sequences only. Its copies lack some clones; in the studies checked, an unresolved V gene accounts for under half of them, and the cause for the rest is not known. V, J and clone size were drawn from that table, and D and trimming were deduced from the DNA. The sample table contains tens of thousands of clones; only one count was recorded for roughly 94% of them. About 20% of the sample is held by the ten biggest clonotypes.

In the case of this clone: The antigen it recognizes is unknown. The record has no base qualities; no much larger clone is one base away.

The CDR3, from cysteine to phenylalanine, totals 15 residues. The DNA shown is the 45-base CDR3, in frame from base 1. From the germline V gene, CDR1 is MNHEY and CDR2 is SVGAGI. Germline trimming: 5 bases from V, 2 bases from J; junction bases outside gene matches: 7. Input material: naive CD4+ T cells from blood. The cell subset or site label, as the study defines it: CD45RO-negative CD62L-positive naive CD4 T cells. The rearrangement joined TRBV6-5 to TRBJ2-3, and 7 junction bases match TRBD1. The clonotype originates from a person in their sixties or seventies in good health. The sequenced DNA: TGTGCCAGCAGTCCCTCAGGGGGTATCACAGATACGCAGTATTTT. Translated, this gives CASSPSGGITDTQYF.